The 2 T cell receptor beta chains given below trace back to one sample, sequenced in a study of cytomegalovirus exposure and HLA in healthy donors. Here immunoSEQ multiplex PCR was the method, and the copy in TCRdb shows in-frame clones only, minus some. In the table there are approximately 220,000 clones, over 80% of which are singletons. Source material: PBMCs. The receptors come from a woman under 30 in good health and CMV-seronegative.

The chain links TRBV29-1 to TRBJ2-6; 7 bases line up with TRBD1. V trimming: 5 bases; J trimming: 0 bases; junction bases outside the gene matches: 4. The germline V gene has CDR1 SQVTM and CDR2 ANQGSEA. The CDR3 is 15 residues long. The CDR3 DNA follows: TGCAGCGTTCCGGGACAGCTCTCTGGGGCCAACGTCCTGACTTTC. It yields the protein CSVPGQLSGANVLTF.

The V gene is TRBV9, the J gene TRBJ2-1; D is uncertain. V gave up 4 bases and J gave up 11 bases, with 25 bases separating them. This CDR3 has 16 amino acids. Germline lookup yields CDR1 SGDLS and CDR2 YYNGEE. This chain's CDR3 is CASSSRPRQTQTQQFF. As DNA, the CDR3 is TGTGCCAGCAGCTCCCGTCCCCGCCAAACACAAACCCAGCAGTTCTTC.